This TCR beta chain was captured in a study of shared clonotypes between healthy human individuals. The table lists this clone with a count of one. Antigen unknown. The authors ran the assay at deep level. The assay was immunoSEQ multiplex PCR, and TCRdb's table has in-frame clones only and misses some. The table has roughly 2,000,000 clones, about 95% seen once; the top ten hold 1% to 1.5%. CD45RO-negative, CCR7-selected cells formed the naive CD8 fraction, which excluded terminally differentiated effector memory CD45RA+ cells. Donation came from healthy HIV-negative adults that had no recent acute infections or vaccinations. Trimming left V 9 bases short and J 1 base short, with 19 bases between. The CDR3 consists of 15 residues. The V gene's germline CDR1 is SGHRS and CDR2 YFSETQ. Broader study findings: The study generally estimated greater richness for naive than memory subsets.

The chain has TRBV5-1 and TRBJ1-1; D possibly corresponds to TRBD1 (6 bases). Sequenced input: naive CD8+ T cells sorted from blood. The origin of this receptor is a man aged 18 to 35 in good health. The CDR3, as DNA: TGCGCCACCTCTCGGGACAAGTCCTCGAACACTGAAGCTTTCTTT. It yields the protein CATSRDKSSNTEAFF.